This section outlines one T cell receptor (beta chain) sequence together with its context. Its matching antigen is unknown. The source of the sample is a study of T cell responses to AZD1222 COVID-19 vaccine. Study conclusions and caveats: Targeting of unmutated variant regions was reportedly seen in nearly half of spike-specific TCRs. Seropositive at baseline were only a handful of AZD1222 recipients. Females outnumbered males among donors, who were mostly white British; clonal diversity was possibly underestimated. Spike-specific TCR breadth and depth went up after people got two AZD1222 doses.

Between the trimmed V and J ends, which lost 0 bases and 5 bases, there was a span of 10 bases. Germline loops: CDR1 MNHEY, CDR2 SVGAGI. This CDR3 region has 14 residues. The protocol was immunoSEQ multiplex PCR, while the TCRdb copy is restricted to in-frame clones and leaves out a portion. The table has about 79,000 clones, 90% to 95% seen once. The J gene is TRBJ1-2, the V gene TRBV6-5; no reliable D call. The clonotype comes from an adult in good health. The specimen comprised peripheral blood, sampled on day 0 of MenACWY control vaccination. The CDR3 sequence: CASSYSREEYGYTF. The CDR3 DNA reads TGTGCCAGCAGTTACTCCCGAGAGGAATATGGCTACACCTTC.